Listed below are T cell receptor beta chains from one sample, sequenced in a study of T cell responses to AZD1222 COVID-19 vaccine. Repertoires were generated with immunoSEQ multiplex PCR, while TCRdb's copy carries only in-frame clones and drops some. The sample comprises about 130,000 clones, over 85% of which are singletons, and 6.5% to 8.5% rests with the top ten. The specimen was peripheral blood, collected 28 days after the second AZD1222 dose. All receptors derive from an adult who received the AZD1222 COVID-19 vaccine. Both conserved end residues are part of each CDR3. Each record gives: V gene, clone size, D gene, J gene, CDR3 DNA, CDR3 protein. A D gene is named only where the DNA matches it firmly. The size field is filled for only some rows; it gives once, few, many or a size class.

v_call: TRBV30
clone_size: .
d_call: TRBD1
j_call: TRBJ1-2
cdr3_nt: TGTGCCTGGAGTCAAGGGGGCTCCTATGGCTACACCTTC
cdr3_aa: CAWSQGGSYGYTF

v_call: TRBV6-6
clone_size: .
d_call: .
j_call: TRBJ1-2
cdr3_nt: TGTGCCACCGTCCAGGGGACATTCGACTATGGCTACACCTTC
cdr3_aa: CATVQGTFDYGYTF

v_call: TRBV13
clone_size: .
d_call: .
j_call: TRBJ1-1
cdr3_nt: TGTGCCAGCCGGGCCCCGATGACAGCAAACACTGAAGCTTTCTTT
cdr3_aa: CASRAPMTANTEAFF

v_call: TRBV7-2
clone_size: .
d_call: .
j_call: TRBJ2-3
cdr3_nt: TGTGCCAGCAGCGAGACTAGAGATACGCAGTATTTT
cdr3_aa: CASSETRDTQYF

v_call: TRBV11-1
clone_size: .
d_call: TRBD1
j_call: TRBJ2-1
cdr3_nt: TGTGCCAGCAGCTATAGACAGGGGACCTACAATGAGCAGTTCTTC
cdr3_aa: CASSYRQGTYNEQFF

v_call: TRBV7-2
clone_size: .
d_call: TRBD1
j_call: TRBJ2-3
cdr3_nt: TGTGCCAGCAGCCCAGAAGGCACAGGGGGCGTAGATACGCAGTATTTT
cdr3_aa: CASSPEGTGGVDTQYF

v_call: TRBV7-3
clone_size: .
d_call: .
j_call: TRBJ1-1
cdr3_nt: TGTGCCAGCAGCTTAGGACCCGGGAACACTGAAGCTTTCTTT
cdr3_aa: CASSLGPGNTEAFF

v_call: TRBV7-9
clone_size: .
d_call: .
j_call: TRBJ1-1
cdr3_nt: TGTGCCAGCAGCTTGTATGGGCGCGGGAACACTGAAGCTTTCTTT
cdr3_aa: CASSLYGRGNTEAFF

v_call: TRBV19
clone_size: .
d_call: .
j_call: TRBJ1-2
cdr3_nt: TGTGCCAGTAGTACTTATCCGGGACCGAACTATGGCTACACCTTC
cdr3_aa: CASSTYPGPNYGYTF

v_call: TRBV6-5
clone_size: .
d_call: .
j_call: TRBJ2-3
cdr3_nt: TGTGCCAGCAGCCATCCGGGAGATACGCAGTATTTT
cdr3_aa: CASSHPGDTQYF

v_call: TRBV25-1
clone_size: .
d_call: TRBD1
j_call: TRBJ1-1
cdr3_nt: TGTGCCAGCAGTGAATTGACAGGGGGGGTGACTGAAGCTTTCTTT
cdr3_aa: CASSELTGGVTEAFF

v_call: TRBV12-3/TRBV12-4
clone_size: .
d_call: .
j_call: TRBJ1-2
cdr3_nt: TGTGCCAGCAGTTTACAGATCTATGGCTACACCTTC
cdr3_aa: CASSLQIYGYTF

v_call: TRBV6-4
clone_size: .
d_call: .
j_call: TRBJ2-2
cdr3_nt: TGTGCCAGCAGTGTTTTAGCGGAGGCCGGGGAGCTGTTTTTT
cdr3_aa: CASSVLAEAGELFF

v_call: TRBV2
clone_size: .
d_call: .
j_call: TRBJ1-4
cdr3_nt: TGTGCCAGCAGAAAGGCGCAGGCGGCACTGTTTTTT
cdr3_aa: CASRKAQAALFF

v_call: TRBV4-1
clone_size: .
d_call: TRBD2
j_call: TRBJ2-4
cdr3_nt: TGCGCCAGCAGCCTTAGCGGGATAGCCAAAAACATTCAGTACTTC
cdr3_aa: CASSLSGIAKNIQYF

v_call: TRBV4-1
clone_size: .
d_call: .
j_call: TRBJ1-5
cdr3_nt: TGCGCCAGCAGCCAGGAGCCCCAGAGCGGGATTTGGAATCAGCCCCAGCATTTT
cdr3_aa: CASSQEPQSGIWNQPQHF

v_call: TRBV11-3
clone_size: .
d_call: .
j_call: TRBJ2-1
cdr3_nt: TGTGCCAGCAGTCCAGGTCAGGCGGGTTACAATGAGCAGTTCTTC
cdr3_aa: CASSPGQAGYNEQFF

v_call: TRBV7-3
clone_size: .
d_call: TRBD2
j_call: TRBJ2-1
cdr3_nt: TGTGCCAGCAGCCAAAATTCACTAGCGGGGCAGAATGAGCAGTTCTTC
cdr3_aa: CASSQNSLAGQNEQFF

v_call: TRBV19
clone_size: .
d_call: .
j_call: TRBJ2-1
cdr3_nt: TGTGCCGCTCAGGAGACCTACAATGAGCAGTTCTTC
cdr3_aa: CAAQETYNEQFF

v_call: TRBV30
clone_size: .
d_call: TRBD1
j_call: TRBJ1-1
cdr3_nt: TGTGCCTGGGGCCGACAGGGGCGGAACACTGAAGCTTTCTTT
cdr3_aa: CAWGRQGRNTEAFF

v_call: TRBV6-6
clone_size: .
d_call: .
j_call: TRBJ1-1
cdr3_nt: TGTGCCAGCAGCTGGACCGAGGAGAGGGGGGCTTTCTTT
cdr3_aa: CASSWTEERGAFF

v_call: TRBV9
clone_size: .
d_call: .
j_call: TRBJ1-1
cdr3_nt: TGTGCCAGCTCCCCAGGTAACACTGAAGCTTTCTTT
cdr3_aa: CASSPGNTEAFF

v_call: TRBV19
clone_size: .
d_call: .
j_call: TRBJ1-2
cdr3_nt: TGTGCCAGTAGTTCGGGGTCGAACTATGGCTACACCTTC
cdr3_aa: CASSSGSNYGYTF

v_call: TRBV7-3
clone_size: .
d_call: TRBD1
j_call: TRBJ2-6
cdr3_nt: TGTGCCAGCAGCACCCATTTCCGGGACAGCTCCCCTTCTGGGGCCAACGTCCTGACTTTC
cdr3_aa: CASSTHFRDSSPSGANVLTF

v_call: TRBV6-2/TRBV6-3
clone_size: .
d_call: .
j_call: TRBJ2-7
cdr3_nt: TGTGCCAGCAGTGGTATGGCCTACGAGCAGTACTTC
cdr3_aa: CASSGMAYEQYF

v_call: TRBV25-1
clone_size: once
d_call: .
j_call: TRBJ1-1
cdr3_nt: TGTGCCAGCACCGGGCTGCAGGGTTACACTGAAGCTTTCTTT
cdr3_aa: CASTGLQGYTEAFF

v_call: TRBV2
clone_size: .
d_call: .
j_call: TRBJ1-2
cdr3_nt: TGTGCCAGCACCAGTTGGAGTGGTGGCTACACCTTC
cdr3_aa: CASTSWSGGYTF

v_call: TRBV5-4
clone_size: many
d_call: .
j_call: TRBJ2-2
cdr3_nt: TGTGCCAGCAGCTTGGATCTCAGGGAATCCGGGGAGCTGTTTTTT
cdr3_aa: CASSLDLRESGELFF